This entry describes one T cell receptor beta chain. This entry belongs to a study of blood T cell repertoires in COVID-19. Only in-frame clones appear in the TCRdb table, and some are missing; sequencing was by immunoSEQ multiplex PCR. The sample has nearly 110,000 clones; around 89% are singletons. CDR1 and CDR2 (germline): KGHSH, LQKENI. Trimming removed 0 bases from V and 0 bases from J, with 6 bases in between. The CDR3 is 15 amino acids. Specimen: peripheral blood. The genes are TRBV18 and TRBJ1-3; no reliable D call. The receptor was isolated from a man aged 45 to 65 with active or convalescent COVID-19. Written as DNA, the CDR3 is TGTGCCAGCTCACCACCTAACAGCTCTGGAAACACCATATATTTT. Amino acids: CASSPPNSSGNTIYF.